This T cell receptor (beta chain) was identified during a study of blood T cell repertoires in COVID-19. This clone has more than one count but fewer than ten. Methods used by the authors: Amplification of reference gene primers provided the estimated nucleated cell counts. This table comes from immunoSEQ multiplex PCR, and its TCRdb copy is limited to in-frame clones, with some not included. V and J calls and clone size follow that table, whereas D and trimming were derived from the DNA. The sample records 80,000 or so clones, about nine tenths being singletons. Germline V gene lookup returns CDR1 SGHAT and CDR2 FQNNGV. The ends were cut back, 4 bases at V and 8 bases at J, with 18 bases in the middle. This CDR3 region has 16 residues.

This clonotype was sampled from a man aged 50 to 60 with acute or convalescent COVID-19. The chain joins TRBV11-2 to TRBJ1-6, with D possibly being TRBD1 (5 bases). The sequencing sample was made of peripheral blood. This chain's CDR3 is CASSSGGAGSYSPLHF. As DNA, the CDR3 is TGTGCCAGCAGCTCGGGGGGAGCAGGGAGTTATTCACCCCTCCACTTT. The full variable domain, with the rest looked up from reference TRBV11-2 and TRBJ1-6, is EAGVAQSPRYKIIEKRQSVAFWCNPISGHATLYWYQQILGQGPKLLIQFQNNGVVDDSQLPKDRFSAERLKGVDSTLKIQPAKLEDSAVYLCASSSGGAGSYSPLHFGNGTRLTVT.